The T cell receptor beta chain described here comes from a study of neoadjuvant anti-PD-1 for oral cavity cancer. Method: immunoSEQ multiplex PCR; TCRdb's copy keeps in-frame clones and lacks some. The data contain thousands of clones, 75% to 85% of them seen just once; the ten biggest clones take up around 4%. Germline values: CDR1 SGHVS, CDR2 FQNEAQ. This CDR3 has 16 residues. Trimming shortened V by 5 bases and J by 4 bases, and 18 bases separated the two germline ends. Comment on this clone: The antigen is not known.

Time point of the sample: after neoadjuvant nivolumab, at surgical resection. PBMCs were not maintained or expanded in culture before analysis. Study-wide findings and caveats: Post-nivolumab, blood T cell clonality was significantly elevated in non-responders. Each response group had just a few patients in TCR analyses.

Sequencing was performed on PBMCs, taken after nivolumab (anti-PD-1) treatment. The genes are TRBV7-8 and TRBJ1-5; no clear D. The receptor was derived from a person between 35 and 79 years old with oral cavity squamous cell carcinoma. The chain's CDR3 is CASSVTRASGNQPQHF. The CDR3 coding sequence is TGTGCCAGCAGCGTTACGAGGGCGAGTGGAAATCAGCCCCAGCATTTT.